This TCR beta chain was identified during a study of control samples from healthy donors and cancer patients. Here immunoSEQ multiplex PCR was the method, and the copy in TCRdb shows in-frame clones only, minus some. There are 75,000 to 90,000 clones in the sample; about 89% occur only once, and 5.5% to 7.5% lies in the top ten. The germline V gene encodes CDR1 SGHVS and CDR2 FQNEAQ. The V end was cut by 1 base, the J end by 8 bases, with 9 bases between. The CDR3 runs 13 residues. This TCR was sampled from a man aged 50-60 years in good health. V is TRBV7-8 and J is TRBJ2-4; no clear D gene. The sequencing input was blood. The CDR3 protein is CASSLDGLDIQYF. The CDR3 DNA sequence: TGTGCCAGCAGCTTAGATGGTCTGGACATTCAGTACTTC. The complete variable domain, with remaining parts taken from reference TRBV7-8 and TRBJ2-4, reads GAGVSQSPRYKVAKRGQDVALRCDPISGHVSLFWYQQALGQGPEFLTYFQNEAQLDKSGLPSDRFFAERPEGSVSTLKIQRTQQEDSAVYLCASSLDGLDIQYFGAGTRLSVL.